This T cell receptor beta chain was recovered during a study of human T cells and chemical hapten exposure. Looking at the study overall: Upper inner arm skin measuring about 2 cm by about 2 cm received 2% DPC for sensitization. There were weekly diphenylcyclopropenone doses to the scalp for patients throughout the roughly 25-week study. Patients, predominantly female, presented with alopecia areata, totalis or universalis.

Time point: pre-sensitization, week 0. Indicated treatment: therapeutic diphenylcyclopropenone sensitization with weekly scalp DPC. Germline V CDR1 and CDR2: SGHRS, YFSETQ. The CDR3 totals 13 residues. Trimming at V came to 4 bases and at J to 3 bases, leaving 4 bases not matched to a gene. Individual cDNA molecules (in the library) carried attached unique molecular identifiers. TCRdb independently ran MiXCR on the RACE reads; one entry per CDR3 protein. There are about 250,000 distinct CDR3 sequences in the sample; around 7.3% occur only once, and around 1.2% lies in the top ten. The chain couples TRBV5-1 to TRBJ2-7; 7 nucleotides align to TRBD1. Sequenced material: whole blood, taken in connection with sensitization to the hapten diphenylcyclopropenone (DPC). This TCR derives from a man aged 18 to 29 with alopecia areata. Some clones in this sample may be carry-over from other donors' samples. This CDR3 reads CASSPRDSYEQYF. The CDR3 DNA sequence: TGCGCCAGCAGCCCGAGGGACAGCTACGAGCAGTACTTC.